The rows below give T cell receptor beta chains drawn from one sample of a study of brain T cells in children with intractable seizures. TCRdb keeps only in-frame clones here, not all; method: immunoSEQ multiplex PCR. The table lists hundreds of thousands of clones, 85% to 95% of them singletons, with around 6% in the top ten. Sequenced here: peripheral blood, sampled more than 4 months after surgery. Receptors originate from a boy in the first two years of life with tuberous sclerosis and intractable seizures. The CDR3 runs from the conserved cysteine through the conserved F or W. Fields, in order: clone size, J gene, D gene, V gene, CDR3 protein, CDR3 DNA. A D gene is named only where the DNA matches it firmly. Part of the rows lack a size; the others show once, few, many or a class for expanded clones.

NA,TRBJ1-3,NA,TRBV2,CASSFGNTIYF,TGTGCCAGCAGTTTCGGAAACACCATATATTTT
NA,TRBJ2-1,TRBD2,TRBV2,CASTGLAGAYNEQFF,TGTGCCAGCACCGGACTAGCGGGGGCCTACAATGAGCAGTTCTTC
NA,TRBJ2-4,TRBD2,TRBV9,CASSVGSSGNLAKNIQYF,TGTGCCAGCAGCGTAGGTTCTAGCGGGAATTTAGCCAAAAACATTCAGTACTTC
NA,TRBJ2-3,NA,TRBV24-1,CATSESGSTDTQYF,TGTGCCACCAGTGAGTCGGGAAGCACAGATACGCAGTATTTT
NA,TRBJ2-2,TRBD2,TRBV29-1,CSVDLADTGELFF,TGCAGCGTTGACCTAGCGGACACCGGGGAGCTGTTTTTT
NA,TRBJ2-7,NA,TRBV6-5,CASLWAGIHEQYF,TGTGCCAGCCTTTGGGCAGGGATCCACGAGCAGTACTTC
NA,TRBJ2-7,NA,TRBV7-9,CASSPPSTYEQYF,TGTGCCAGCAGCCCGCCCTCCACCTACGAGCAGTACTTC
NA,TRBJ1-6,TRBD1,TRBV2,CASRDRAGSPLHF,TGTGCCAGCAGGGACAGGGCAGGCTCACCCCTCCACTTT
once,TRBJ2-2,NA,TRBV19,CASSDLANTGELFF,TGTGCCAGTAGTGACCTAGCGAACACCGGGGAGCTGTTTTTT
NA,TRBJ2-7,NA,TRBV12-2,CASRGLDRISYEQYF,TGTGCAAGTCGCGGCCTGGACAGAATCTCCTACGAGCAGTACTTC
NA,TRBJ2-1,NA,TRBV6-1,CASSEGGYNEQFF,TGTGCCAGCAGTGAAGGGGGGTACAATGAGCAGTTCTTC
NA,TRBJ2-7,NA,TRBV5-1,CASSADSAYEQYF,TGCGCCAGCAGTGCCGACTCCGCCTACGAGCAGTACTTC
NA,TRBJ2-1,NA,TRBV13,CASLLALNEQFF,TGTGCCAGCTTATTGGCGCTAAATGAGCAGTTCTTC
NA,TRBJ1-4,NA,TRBV19,CASSLEGLRREKLFF,TGTGCCAGTAGCTTGGAGGGCCTAAGGAGGGAAAAACTGTTTTTT
NA,TRBJ1-1,NA,TRBV10-2,CASSDRQGAFF,TGCGCCAGCAGTGATCGGCAAGGGGCTTTCTTT
NA,TRBJ1-4,TRBD1,TRBV6-5,CASSYDGTDNEKLFF,TGTGCCAGCAGTTATGATGGGACAGATAATGAAAAACTGTTTTTT
NA,TRBJ1-2,TRBD1,TRBV15,CATSLEGTGPSGYTF,TGTGCCACCAGCCTGGAGGGGACAGGGCCCAGCGGCTACACCTTC
NA,TRBJ2-1,NA,TRBV9,CASSDADKPNEQFF,TGTGCCAGCAGCGACGCCGACAAACCAAATGAGCAGTTCTTC
NA,TRBJ2-7,NA,TRBV27,CASSPPDRYYEQYF,TGTGCCAGCAGCCCCCCGGACAGATACTACGAGCAGTACTTC
NA,TRBJ2-3,NA,TRBV2,CASTSDTDTQYF,TGTGCCAGCACTAGCGACACAGATACGCAGTATTTT
NA,TRBJ1-2,NA,TRBV6-4,CASRGLDGYGYTF,TGTGCCAGCAGAGGCTTGGATGGGTATGGCTACACCTTC
NA,TRBJ1-3,NA,TRBV2,CASKLIRVYGNTIYF,TGTGCCAGCAAGTTAATCAGGGTTTATGGAAACACCATATATTTT
NA,TRBJ2-5,NA,TRBV5-1,CASSTLTGQETQYF,TGCGCCAGCAGCACACTGACAGGCCAAGAGACCCAGTACTTC
NA,TRBJ2-1,NA,TRBV20-1,CSASAENEQFF,TGCAGTGCTAGTGCGGAAAATGAGCAGTTCTTC
NA,TRBJ2-6,NA,TRBV3-1/TRBV3-2,CASSRDRSSGANVLTF,TGTGCCAGCAGCAGGGACCGCAGCTCTGGGGCCAACGTCCTGACTTTC
NA,TRBJ2-3,NA,TRBV15,CATSRDGLPTDTQYF,TGTGCCACCAGCAGAGATGGACTACCCACAGATACGCAGTATTTT
NA,TRBJ1-2,NA,TRBV19,CASSIYTEDYGYTF,TGTGCCAGTAGTATATATACAGAGGACTATGGCTACACCTTC
NA,TRBJ2-7,NA,TRBV7-8,CASSQVFWEQYF,TGTGCCAGCAGCCAAGTGTTCTGGGAGCAGTACTTC
NA,TRBJ1-3,TRBD1,TRBV10-3,CAISDSRTGGGRGNTIYF,TGTGCCATCAGTGACTCCCGAACAGGGGGAGGAAGAGGAAACACCATATATTTT
NA,TRBJ2-3,TRBD2,TRBV7-2,CASSLVAAGADTQYF,TGTGCCAGCAGCTTAGTCGCGGCGGGGGCAGATACGCAGTATTTT
NA,TRBJ2-7,TRBD2,TRBV6-5,CASKDERDVSYEQYF,TGTGCCAGCAAAGACGAGCGGGACGTCTCCTACGAGCAGTACTTC
NA,TRBJ1-1,NA,TRBV28,CASSLSSDLGTEAFF,TGTGCCAGCAGTTTAAGCAGCGACCTGGGCACTGAAGCTTTCTTT
once,TRBJ2-3,TRBD2,TRBV4-2,CASSQDSDREGPDTQYF,TGTGCCAGCAGCCAAGATAGTGACCGGGAGGGTCCAGATACGCAGTATTTT
NA,TRBJ1-2,NA,TRBV28,CASTPHLSSNYGYTF,TGTGCCAGCACCCCCCACTTGAGTTCTAACTATGGCTACACCTTC
NA,TRBJ1-1,TRBD1,TRBV3-1/TRBV3-2,CASSHRDRPPIGAFF,TGTGCCAGCAGCCATAGGGACAGGCCCCCGATTGGGGCTTTCTTT
NA,TRBJ2-1,TRBD2,TRBV7-9,CASSFPSGSPYNEQFF,TGTGCCAGCAGCTTTCCTAGCGGGAGTCCCTACAATGAGCAGTTCTTC